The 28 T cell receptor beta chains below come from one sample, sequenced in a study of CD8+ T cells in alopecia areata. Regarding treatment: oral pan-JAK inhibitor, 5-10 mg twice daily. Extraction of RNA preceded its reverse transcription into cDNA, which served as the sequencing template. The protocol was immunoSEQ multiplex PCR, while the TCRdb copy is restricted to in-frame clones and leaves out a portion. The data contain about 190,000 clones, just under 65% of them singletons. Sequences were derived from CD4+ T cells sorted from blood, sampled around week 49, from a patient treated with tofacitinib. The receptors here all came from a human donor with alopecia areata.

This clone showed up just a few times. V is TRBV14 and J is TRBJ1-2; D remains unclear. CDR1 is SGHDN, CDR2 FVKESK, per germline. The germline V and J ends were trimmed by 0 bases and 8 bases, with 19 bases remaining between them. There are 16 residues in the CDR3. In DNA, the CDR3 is TGTGCCAGCAGCCAAGATCTTACTAAGGGAGGCAGCGGCTACACCTTC. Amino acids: CASSQDLTKGGSGYTF.

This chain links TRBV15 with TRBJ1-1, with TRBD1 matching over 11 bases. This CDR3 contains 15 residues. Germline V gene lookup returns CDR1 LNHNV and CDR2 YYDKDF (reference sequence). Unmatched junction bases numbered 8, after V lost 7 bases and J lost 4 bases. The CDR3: CATNIGQGAATEAFF. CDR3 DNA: TGTGCCACCAACATAGGACAGGGGGCTGCCACTGAAGCTTTCTTT.

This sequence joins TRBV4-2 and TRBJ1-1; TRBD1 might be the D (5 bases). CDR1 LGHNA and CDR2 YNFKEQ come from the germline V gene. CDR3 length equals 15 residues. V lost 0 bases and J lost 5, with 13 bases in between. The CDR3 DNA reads TGTGCCAGCAGCCAAGATACCGGGGCCTGGACTGAAGCTTTCTTT. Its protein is CASSQDTGAWTEAFF.

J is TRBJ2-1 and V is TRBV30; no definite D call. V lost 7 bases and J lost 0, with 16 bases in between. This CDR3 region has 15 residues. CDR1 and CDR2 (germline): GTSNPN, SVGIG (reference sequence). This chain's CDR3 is CASTQPESSYNEQFF. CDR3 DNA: TGTGCCTCCACCCAACCAGAGAGCTCCTACAATGAGCAGTTCTTC.

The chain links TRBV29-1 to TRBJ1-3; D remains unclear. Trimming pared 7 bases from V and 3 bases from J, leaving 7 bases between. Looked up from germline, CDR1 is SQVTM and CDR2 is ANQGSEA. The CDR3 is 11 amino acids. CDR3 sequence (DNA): TGCAGCGCCCGACTTGGAAACACCATATATTTT. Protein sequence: CSARLGNTIYF.

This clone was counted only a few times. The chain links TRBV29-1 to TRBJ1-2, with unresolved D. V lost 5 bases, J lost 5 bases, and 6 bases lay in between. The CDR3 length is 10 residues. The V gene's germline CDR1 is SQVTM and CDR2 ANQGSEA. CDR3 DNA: TGCAGCGTTCGGGAATATGGCTACACCTTC. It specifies CSVREYGYTF.

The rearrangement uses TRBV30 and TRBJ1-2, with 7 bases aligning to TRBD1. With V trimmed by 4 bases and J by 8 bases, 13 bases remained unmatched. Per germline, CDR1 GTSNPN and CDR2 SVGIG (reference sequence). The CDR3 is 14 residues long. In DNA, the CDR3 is TGTGCCTGGACCCAGGGGGGAGGGGATTGGGGCTACACCTTC. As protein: CAWTQGGGDWGYTF.

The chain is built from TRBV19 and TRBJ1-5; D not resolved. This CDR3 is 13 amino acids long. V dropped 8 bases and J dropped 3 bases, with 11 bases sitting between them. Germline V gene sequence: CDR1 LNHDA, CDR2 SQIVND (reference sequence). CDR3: CASRENANQPQHF. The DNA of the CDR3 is TGTGCCAGTCGTGAGAATGCCAATCAGCCCCAGCATTTT.

In DNA, the CDR3 is TGTGCCAGTAGGAAAAGCGGGTTGCAGCCCCAGCATTTT. Its protein product is CASRKSGLQPQHF. This rearrangement joins TRBV19 to TRBJ1-5; D gene uncertain. Germline lookup yields CDR1 LNHDA and CDR2 SQIVND (reference sequence). Trimming removed 6 bases from V and 7 bases from J, with 13 bases in between. The CDR3 spans 13 residues.

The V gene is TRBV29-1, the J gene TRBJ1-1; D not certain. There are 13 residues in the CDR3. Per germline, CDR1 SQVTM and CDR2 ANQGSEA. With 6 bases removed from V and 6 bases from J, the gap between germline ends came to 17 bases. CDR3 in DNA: TGCAGCGTGTTGATATTCCCCTCTCCTGAAGCTTTCTTT. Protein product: CSVLIFPSPEAFF.

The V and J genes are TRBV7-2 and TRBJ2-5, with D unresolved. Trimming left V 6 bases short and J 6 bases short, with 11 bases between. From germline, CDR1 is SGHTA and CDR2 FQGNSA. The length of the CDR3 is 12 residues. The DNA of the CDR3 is TGTGCCAGCAGGACCGTGGCTAAGACCCAGTACTTC. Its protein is CASRTVAKTQYF.

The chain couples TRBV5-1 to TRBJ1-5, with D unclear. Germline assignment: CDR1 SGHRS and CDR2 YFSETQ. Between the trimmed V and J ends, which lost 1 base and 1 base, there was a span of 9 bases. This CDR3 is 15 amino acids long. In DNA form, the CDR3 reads TGCGCCAGCAGCTTGATCGGGAGCAGCAATCAGCCCCAGCATTTT. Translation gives CASSLIGSSNQPQHF. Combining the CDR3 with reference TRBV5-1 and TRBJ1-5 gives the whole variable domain KAGVTQTPRYLIKTRGQQVTLSCSPISGHRSVSWYQQTPGQGLQFLFEYFSETQRNKGNFPGRFSGRQFSNSRSEMNVSTLELGDSALYLCASSLIGSSNQPQHFGDGTRLSIL.

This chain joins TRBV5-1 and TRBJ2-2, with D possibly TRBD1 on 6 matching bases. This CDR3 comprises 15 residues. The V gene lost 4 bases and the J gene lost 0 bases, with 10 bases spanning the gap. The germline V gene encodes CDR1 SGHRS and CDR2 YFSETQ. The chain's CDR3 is CASSMDRPNTGELFF. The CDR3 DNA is TGCGCCAGCAGCATGGACAGACCGAACACCGGGGAGCTGTTTTTT.

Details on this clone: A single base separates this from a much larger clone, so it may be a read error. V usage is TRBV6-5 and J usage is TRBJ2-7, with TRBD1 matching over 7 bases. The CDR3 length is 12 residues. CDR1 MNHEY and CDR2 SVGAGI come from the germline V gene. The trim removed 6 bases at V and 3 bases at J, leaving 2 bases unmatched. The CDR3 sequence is CASSSGGYEQYF. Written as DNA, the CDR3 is TGTGCCAGCAGCTCAGGGGGCTACGAGCAGTACTTC.

The CDR3 DNA is TGTGCCAGCAAGCGGGAGGCACAAGAGACCCAGTACTTC. Protein product: CASKREAQETQYF. This chain joins TRBV14 and TRBJ2-5; 9 bases match TRBD2. V was clipped by 7 bases and J by 2 bases; unmatched bases: 2. The CDR3 runs 13 residues. The germline V gene has CDR1 SGHDN and CDR2 FVKESK. The full variable domain, in which reference TRBV14 and TRBJ2-5 provide the parts outside the CDR3, is EAGVTQFPSHSVIEKGQTVTLRCDPISGHDNLYWYRRVMGKEIKFLLHFVKESKQDESGMPNNRFLAERTGGTYSTLKVQPAELEDSGVYFCASKREAQETQYFGPGTRLLVL.

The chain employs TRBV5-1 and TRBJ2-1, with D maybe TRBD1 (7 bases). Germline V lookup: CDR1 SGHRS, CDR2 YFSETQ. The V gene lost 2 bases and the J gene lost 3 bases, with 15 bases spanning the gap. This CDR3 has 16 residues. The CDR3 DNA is TGCGCCAGCAGCTTCGCGGGACAGCTAAACTACAATGAGCAGTTCTTC. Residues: CASSFAGQLNYNEQFF.

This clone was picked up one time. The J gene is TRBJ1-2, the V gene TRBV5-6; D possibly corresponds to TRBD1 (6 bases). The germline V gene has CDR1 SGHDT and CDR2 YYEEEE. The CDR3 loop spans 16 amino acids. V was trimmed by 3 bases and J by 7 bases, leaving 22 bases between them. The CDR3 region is CASSSYRWGLKVGYTF. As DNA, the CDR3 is TGTGCCAGCAGCTCCTACCGCTGGGGGCTAAAGGTTGGCTACACCTTC.

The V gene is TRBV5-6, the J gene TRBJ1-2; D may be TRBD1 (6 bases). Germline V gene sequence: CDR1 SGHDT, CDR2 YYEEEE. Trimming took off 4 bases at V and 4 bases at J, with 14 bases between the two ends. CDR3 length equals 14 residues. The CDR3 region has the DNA TGTGCCAGCAGCCCGCAACAGGGTGGCTATGGCTACACCTTC. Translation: CASSPQQGGYGYTF. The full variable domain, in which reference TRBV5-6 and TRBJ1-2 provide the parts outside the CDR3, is DAGVTQSPTHLIKTRGQQVTLRCSPKSGHDTVSWYQQALGQGPQFIFQYYEEEERQRGNFPDRFSGHQFPNYSSELNVNALLLGDSALYLCASSPQQGGYGYTFGSGTRLTVV.

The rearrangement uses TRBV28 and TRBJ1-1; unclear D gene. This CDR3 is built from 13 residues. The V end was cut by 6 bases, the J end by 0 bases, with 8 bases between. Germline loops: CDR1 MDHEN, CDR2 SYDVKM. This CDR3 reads CASSSHMNTEAFF. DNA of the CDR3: TGTGCCAGCAGCTCCCACATGAACACTGAAGCTTTCTTT.

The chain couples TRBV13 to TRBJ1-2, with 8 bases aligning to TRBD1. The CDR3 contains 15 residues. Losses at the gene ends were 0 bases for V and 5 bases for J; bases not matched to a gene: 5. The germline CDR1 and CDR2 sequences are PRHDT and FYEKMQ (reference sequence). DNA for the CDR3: TGTGCCAGCAGCTTAGGGGACAGGGAGATTTATGGCTACACCTTC. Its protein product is CASSLGDREIYGYTF.

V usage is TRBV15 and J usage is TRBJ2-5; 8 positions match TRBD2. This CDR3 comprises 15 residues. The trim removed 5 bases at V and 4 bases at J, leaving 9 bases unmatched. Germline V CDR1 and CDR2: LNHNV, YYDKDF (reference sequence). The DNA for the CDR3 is TGTGCCACCAGCCACGGCGGGGGGCGCGGAGAGACCCAGTACTTC. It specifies CATSHGGGRGETQYF.

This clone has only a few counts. CDR3 DNA sequence: TGCAGCGCCAGGGTGTCCTACGAGCAGTACTTC. Translating it yields CSARVSYEQYF. The chain couples TRBV29-1 to TRBJ2-7; tentatively, D is TRBD1 (5 bases). The V and J ends lost 7 bases and 1 base respectively, with 8 bases between them. CDR1 and CDR2 from the germline V gene are SQVTM and ANQGSEA. This CDR3 comprises 11 residues.

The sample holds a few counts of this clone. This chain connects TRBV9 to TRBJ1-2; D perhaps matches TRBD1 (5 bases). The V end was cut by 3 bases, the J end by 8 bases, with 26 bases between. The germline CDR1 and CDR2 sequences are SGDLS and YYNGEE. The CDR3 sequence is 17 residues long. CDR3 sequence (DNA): TGTGCCAGCAGCGCCACAGTTGCGCAGGGAGGGTATGGCGGCTACACCTTC. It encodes CASSATVAQGGYGGYTF.

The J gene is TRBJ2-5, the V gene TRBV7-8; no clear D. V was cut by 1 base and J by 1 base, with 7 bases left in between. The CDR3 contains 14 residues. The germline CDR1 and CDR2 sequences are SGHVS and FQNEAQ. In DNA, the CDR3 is TGTGCCAGCAGCTTAGGACTCGGCCAAGAGACCCAGTACTTC. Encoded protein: CASSLGLGQETQYF.

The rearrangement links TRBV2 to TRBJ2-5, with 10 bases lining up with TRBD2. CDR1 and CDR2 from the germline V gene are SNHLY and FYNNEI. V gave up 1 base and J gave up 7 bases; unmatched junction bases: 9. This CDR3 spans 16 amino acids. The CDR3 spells CASSEGSSGGGRTQYF. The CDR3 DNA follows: TGTGCCAGCAGTGAAGGTTCTAGCGGGGGAGGTCGGACCCAGTACTTC. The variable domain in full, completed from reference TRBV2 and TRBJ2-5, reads EPEVTQTPSHQVTQMGQEVILRCVPISNHLYFYWYRQILGQKVEFLVSFYNNEISEKSEIFDDQFSVERPDGSNFTLKIRSTKLEDSAMYFCASSEGSSGGGRTQYFGPGTRLLVL.

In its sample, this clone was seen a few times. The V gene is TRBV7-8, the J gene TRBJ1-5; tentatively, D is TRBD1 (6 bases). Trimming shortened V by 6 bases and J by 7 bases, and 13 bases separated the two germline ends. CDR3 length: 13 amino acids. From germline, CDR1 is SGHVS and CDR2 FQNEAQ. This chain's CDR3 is CASSYRAEQPQHF. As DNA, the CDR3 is TGTGCCAGCAGTTACAGGGCGGAACAGCCCCAGCATTTT.

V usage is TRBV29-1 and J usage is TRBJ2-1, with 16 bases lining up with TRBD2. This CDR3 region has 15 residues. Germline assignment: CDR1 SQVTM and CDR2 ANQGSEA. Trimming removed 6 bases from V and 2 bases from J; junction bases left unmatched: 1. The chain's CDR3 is CSVGLAGGPYNEQFF. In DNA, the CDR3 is TGCAGCGTGGGACTAGCGGGGGGGCCCTACAATGAGCAGTTCTTC.

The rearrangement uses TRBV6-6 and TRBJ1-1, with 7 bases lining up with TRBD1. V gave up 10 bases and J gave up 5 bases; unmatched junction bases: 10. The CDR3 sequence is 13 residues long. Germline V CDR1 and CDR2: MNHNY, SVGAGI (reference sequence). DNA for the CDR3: TGTGCCATCAGAAAGGGGGCGAGTACTGAAGCTTTCTTT. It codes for CAIRKGASTEAFF.